Listed here are 32 T cell receptor beta chains from one sample, sequenced in a study of cytomegalovirus exposure and HLA in healthy donors. This PCR relied on a set of 60 Vbeta primers and 13 Jbeta primers. Measured with immunoSEQ multiplex PCR; TCRdb has only the in-frame clones, and not every one. There are 200,000 to 250,000 clones in the sample; around 85% occur only once, and 1% to 1.5% lies in the top ten. The sequencing sample was made of PBMCs. The source is a human donor in good health.

The chain is built from TRBV5-8 and TRBJ2-4; 7 bases map to TRBD1. The V gene end was trimmed by 2 bases and the J gene end by 0 bases; junction bases not matched to a gene: 5. The length of the CDR3 is 16 residues. Germline V lookup: CDR1 SGHTS, CDR2 YDEGEE. The CDR3 is CASSFGQDLAKNIQYF. CDR3 nucleotide sequence: TGTGCCAGCAGCTTCGGACAGGATCTAGCCAAAAACATTCAGTACTTC.

With regard to this clone: At one boundary the junction diverges from the germline segment, which might be a read error. This chain links TRBV7-9 with TRBJ2-7, with 8 nucleotides matching TRBD1. The CDR3 is 17 amino acids. The germline CDR1 and CDR2 sequences are SEHNR and FQNEAQ (reference sequence). The CDR3 reads CSSSLPYGTGASYEQYF. Written as DNA, the CDR3 is TGTTCCAGCAGCTTACCCTACGGGACAGGCGCTTCCTACGAGCAGTACTTC.

This clone occurred a few times. The chain is built from TRBV30 and TRBJ1-4, with D hard to call. CDR3 size: 13 residues. The germline V gene has CDR1 GTSNPN and CDR2 SVGIG (reference sequence). V dropped 4 bases and J dropped 4 bases, with 10 bases sitting between them. Here the CDR3 reads CAWTSDINEKLFF. As DNA, the CDR3 is TGTGCCTGGACGTCAGATATTAATGAAAAACTGTTTTTT.

The V gene is TRBV6-6, the J gene TRBJ2-7; TRBD2 matches at 7 bases. The CDR3 has 14 amino acids. The germline CDR1 and CDR2 sequences are MNHNY and SVGAGI (reference sequence). V lost 0 bases, J lost 2 bases, and 1 base stayed unmatched. CDR3 nucleotide sequence: TGTGCCAGCAGTTACTCGCGGGGGACCTACGAGCAGTACTTC. The encoded protein is CASSYSRGTYEQYF.

CDR3 coding DNA: TGTGCCAGCAGACTCACCGGGACAGGGACTTCTGGAAACACCATATATTTT. It translates to CASRLTGTGTSGNTIYF. The chain has TRBV2 and TRBJ1-3; 9 nucleotides align to TRBD1. J gave up 1 base and V 6 bases, and 10 bases lay outside the gene matches. Germline V gene data show CDR1 as SNHLY and CDR2 as FYNNEI. The CDR3 consists of 17 residues.

This clone has only one observation. The chain uses TRBV2 and TRBJ1-6; possibly TRBD1 for D (6 bases). This CDR3 has 15 amino acids. V lost 5 bases and J lost 0, with 8 bases in between. Germline CDR1 reads SNHLY; CDR2 reads FYNNEI. The CDR3 sequence: CASSTGSSYNSPLHF. CDR3 DNA sequence: TGTGCCAGCAGTACAGGGAGCTCCTATAATTCACCCCTCCACTTT.

This chain connects TRBV11-2 to TRBJ1-4; the match to TRBD1 covers 10 bases. Germline CDR1 SGHAT, CDR2 FQNNGV. The CDR3 is 14 amino acids. Trimming cost V 5 bases and J 8 bases; bases outside gene matches: 5. CDR3 loop: CASSADRGREKLFF. For the CDR3, the DNA is TGTGCCAGCAGCGCAGACAGGGGGCGGGAAAAACTGTTTTTT.

This clone was detected only once. The genes are TRBV21-1 and TRBJ2-7; TRBD1 is the table's D call, not checked against the DNA. TRBV21-1 is a known pseudogene. The CDR3 is 14 amino acids. The CDR3 DNA reads TGTGCCAGCACCCCCGGGACAGCGACCTACGAGCAGTACTTC. This sequence encodes CASTPGTATYEQYF.

With regard to this clone: At one end, the junction sequence differs from germline, possibly due to a read error. The chain carries TRBV7-7 and TRBJ2-5, with D hard to call. CDR1 and CDR2 from the germline V gene are SSHAT and FNYEAQ (reference sequence). This CDR3 contains 14 residues. CDR3 amino acids: CASSSSQYQETQYF. CDR3 sequence (DNA): TGTGCTAGCAGCTCCTCGCAGTACCAAGAGACCCAGTACTTC.

The chain is built from TRBV2 and TRBJ2-1; 8 bases fit TRBD1. The CDR3 is made up of 15 amino acids. Unmatched junction bases numbered 8, after V lost 6 bases and J lost 4 bases. Per the germline V gene, CDR1 is SNHLY and CDR2 is FYNNEI. The CDR3 bases are TGTGCCAGCAGGGGGGGACAGGAGTCTTACAATGAGCAGTTCTTC. Translated: CASRGGQESYNEQFF.

The chain recombines TRBV28 with TRBJ1-5; D gene ambiguous. V was pared by 6 bases and J by 5 bases, with 14 bases between. CDR1 MDHEN and CDR2 SYDVKM come from the germline V gene. There are 14 residues in the CDR3. CDR3 residues: CASSLRGLHQPQHF. The CDR3 DNA sequence: TGTGCCAGCAGCTTACGGGGTTTGCATCAGCCCCAGCATTTT.

This chain uses TRBV6-1 with TRBJ1-2; maybe TRBD1 (6 bases). V dropped 6 bases and J dropped 12 bases, with 26 bases sitting between them. The CDR3 is 15 amino acids. The germline V gene has CDR1 MNHNS and CDR2 SASEGT. Here the CDR3 reads CASSQGGGGVSWHTF. In DNA form, the CDR3 reads TGTGCCAGCAGCCAAGGGGGGGGCGGGGTTTCGTGGCACACCTTC.

V is TRBV18 and J is TRBJ2-7; 8 bases agree with TRBD1. Per germline, CDR1 KGHSH and CDR2 LQKENI. The CDR3 runs 15 residues. With V trimmed by 5 bases and J by 4 bases, 10 bases remained unmatched. The CDR3 loop reads CASSSPGTGRYEQYF. CDR3 nucleotide sequence: TGTGCCAGCTCAAGTCCCGGGACAGGCCGTTACGAGCAGTACTTC.

J is TRBJ2-5 and V is TRBV6-5; TRBD2 matches 9 bases. The ends lost 3 bases at V and 3 bases at J; junction bases unmatched: 5. This CDR3 spans 15 amino acids. Germline V gives CDR1 MNHEY, CDR2 SVGAGI. The CDR3 is CASSYRLAGKETQYF. The CDR3 DNA sequence: TGTGCCAGCAGTTATCGGCTAGCGGGAAAAGAGACCCAGTACTTC.

The rearrangement links TRBV7-3 to TRBJ2-5; 13 bases fit TRBD2. The DNA end favors TRBJ2-7, so the J call may be wrong. Germline CDR1 reads SGHTA; CDR2 reads FQGTGA. The length of the CDR3 is 15 residues. The CDR3 region is CASSWGLAGRDEQYF. The CDR3 DNA reads as TGTGCCAGCAGCTGGGGACTAGCGGGGCGGGACGAGCAGTACTTC.

The chain employs TRBV27 and TRBJ1-3; 7 bases are shared with TRBD1. The CDR3 runs to 18 residues. The germline V gene encodes CDR1 MNHEY and CDR2 SMNVEV (reference sequence). The V and J ends lost 3 bases and 4 bases, in that order; junction bases with no gene match: 15. CDR3 DNA sequence: TGTGCCAGCAGTTTGAGTGGTCTGGGCAGGGGGTCAGGAAACACCATATATTTT. Its translation is CASSLSGLGRGSGNTIYF.

Only one count was recorded for this clone. The chain links TRBV10-1 to TRBJ2-1, with 8 bases identical to TRBD2. The CDR3 has 17 amino acids. Germline V gene sequence: CDR1 WNHNN, CDR2 SYGVQD (reference sequence). The V gene end was trimmed by 3 bases and the J gene end by 0 bases; junction bases not matched to a gene: 7. The CDR3 region is CASSDGGGRSSYNEQFF. CDR3 DNA sequence: TGCGCCAGCAGTGACGGGGGGGGCCGAAGCTCCTACAATGAGCAGTTCTTC.

The rearrangement uses TRBV7-8 and TRBJ2-1; tentative D call: TRBD1 (5 bases). The CDR3 has 16 amino acids. Germline V lookup: CDR1 SGHVS, CDR2 FQNEAQ. Trimming shortened V by 8 bases and J by 8 bases, and 25 bases separated the two germline ends. Here the CDR3 DNA reads TGTGCCAGCCGGTGGTTGTGGCAGGGCCGGATCGATGAGCAGTTCTTC. Protein: CASRWLWQGRIDEQFF.

This rearrangement joins TRBV6-4 to TRBJ2-2, with D maybe TRBD2 (6 bases). Trimming stripped 6 bases from V and 3 bases from J, with 35 bases between. Germline values: CDR1 MRHNA, CDR2 SNTAGT. The CDR3 runs 22 residues. CDR3 residues: CASRDPVSWTTRGSFDTGELFF. CDR3 sequence (DNA): TGTGCCAGCAGGGACCCGGTTTCGTGGACCACCCGGGGGTCGTTCGACACCGGGGAGCTGTTTTTT.

This clone appeared once. The gene calls are TRBV7-2 and TRBJ2-7; 8 bases are a match to TRBD2. There are 16 residues in the CDR3. V gave up 5 bases and J gave up 2 bases; unmatched junction bases: 11. Germline V gives CDR1 SGHTA, CDR2 FQGNSA. CDR3 region: CASSLQLAARTYEQYF. Here the CDR3 DNA reads TGTGCCAGCAGCCTCCAACTAGCGGCAAGAACCTACGAGCAGTACTTC. The full variable domain, with the rest looked up from reference TRBV7-2 and TRBJ2-7, is GAGVSQSPSNKVTEKGKDVELRCDPISGHTALYWYRQSLGQGLEFLIYFQGNSAPDKSGLPSDRFSAERTGGSVSTLTIQRTQQEDSAVYLCASSLQLAARTYEQYFGPGTRLTVT.

This chain joins TRBV9 and TRBJ2-2, with 15 bases matching TRBD2. The CDR3 has 18 residues. V trimming: 2 bases; J trimming: 5 bases; junction bases outside the gene matches: 7. Germline V gene lookup returns CDR1 SGDLS and CDR2 YYNGEE. CDR3 DNA sequence: TGTGCCAGCAGCGTGGGACTAGCGGGAGGCCCGGGTACCGGGGAGCTGTTTTTT. Translating it yields CASSVGLAGGPGTGELFF.

This chain joins TRBV29-1 and TRBJ2-1; 7 nucleotides align to TRBD1. The CDR3 contains 14 residues. The junction had 2 bases not matched to a gene; V was cut back by 3 bases and J by 0 bases. The germline V gene encodes CDR1 SQVTM and CDR2 ANQGSEA. The CDR3 DNA sequence: TGCAGCGTTGAGGGACAGATCTCCTACAATGAGCAGTTCTTC. Translated: CSVEGQISYNEQFF.

This clone appeared once. The rearrangement uses TRBV19 and TRBJ2-7; D is possibly TRBD1 (5 bases). The CDR3 loop spans 14 amino acids. Trimming pared 4 bases from V and 3 bases from J, leaving 13 bases between. Per germline, CDR1 LNHDA and CDR2 SQIVND (reference sequence). Here the CDR3 reads CASSTQGAYYEQYF. The CDR3 region has the DNA TGTGCCAGTAGTACCCAGGGCGCTTACTACGAGCAGTACTTC.

V is TRBV7-3 and J is TRBJ2-1; 13 nucleotides match TRBD2. With 5 bases clipped from V and 9 bases from J, the junction kept 7 bases outside the gene matches. In germline, CDR1 is SGHTA, CDR2 FQGTGA. The CDR3 contains 15 residues. The CDR3: CASSLGLAGVGEQFF. The CDR3 region has the DNA TGTGCCAGCAGCCTAGGACTAGCGGGAGTCGGTGAGCAGTTCTTC.

This sequence joins TRBV7-8 and TRBJ1-1; D remains ambiguous. Germline V gene sequence: CDR1 SGHVS, CDR2 FQNEAQ. The CDR3 runs to 16 residues. V gave up 3 bases and J gave up 6 bases, with 20 bases separating them. CDR3 sequence (DNA): TGTGCCAGCAGCTTTTGGTCTACAGAGATTAAATCTGAAGCTTTCTTT. Translating gives CASSFWSTEIKSEAFF.

The V call is TRBV2, the J call TRBJ2-2; 9 bases align to TRBD2. Germline-derived CDR1 and CDR2 are SNHLY and FYNNEI. V lost 6 bases and J lost 5; bases outside the gene matches: 7. The CDR3 contains 15 residues. The CDR3 nucleotides are TGTGCCAGCAGCCTTAGCGGGAGCCGGACCGGGGAGCTGTTTTTT. Residues: CASSLSGSRTGELFF.

This clone was detected once. The J gene is TRBJ2-7, the V gene TRBV7-2; D is unclear. The germline V gene has CDR1 SGHTA and CDR2 FQGNSA. This CDR3 is 12 amino acids long. V lost 2 bases and J lost 6, with 8 bases in between. CDR3 DNA sequence: TGTGCCAGCAGCTTAAGCCGCACCGAGCAGTACTTC. This sequence encodes CASSLSRTEQYF.

The DNA for the CDR3 is TGTGCCAGCAGCTTAAGGGAGGACACTGAAGCTTTCTTT. It encodes CASSLREDTEAFF. The chain recombines TRBV7-6 with TRBJ1-1; D call uncertain. CDR1 and CDR2 from the germline V gene are SGHVS and FNYEAQ. V lost 2 bases and J lost 3, with 7 bases in between. This CDR3 has 13 amino acids. The whole variable domain, remainder taken from reference TRBV7-6 and TRBJ1-1, is GAGVSQSPRYKVTKRGQDVALRCDPISGHVSLYWYRQALGQGPEFLTYFNYEAQQDKSGLPNDRFSAERPEGSISTLTIQRTEQRDSAMYRCASSLREDTEAFFGQGTRLTVV.

The chain recombines TRBV4-2 with TRBJ2-1, with TRBD2 as a possible D gene (6 bases). CDR1 is LGHNA and CDR2 is YNFKEQ in the germline V gene. The CDR3 loop spans 15 amino acids. Trimming cost V 1 base and J 0 bases, with 7 bases left between them. CDR3 residues: CASSQATSSYNEQFF. CDR3 coding DNA: TGTGCCAGCAGCCAAGCGACTAGCTCCTACAATGAGCAGTTCTTC.

In this sample, this clone turned up a few times. This chain links TRBV5-3 with TRBJ1-5, with D possibly TRBD1 on 5 matching bases. TRBV5-3 is placed among ORFs of uncertain function. The V end was cut by 4 bases, the J end by 8 bases, with 19 bases between. The CDR3 extends over 15 amino acids. As DNA, the CDR3 is TGTGCCAGAAGCGGGGGGACGGCCCCCGAAGAGCCCCAGCATTTT. Residues: CARSGGTAPEEPQHF.

The chain couples TRBV29-1 to TRBJ2-2, with 10 bases that match TRBD2. The CDR3 length is 15 residues. V gave up 1 base and J gave up 4 bases; unmatched junction bases: 3. CDR1 is SQVTM and CDR2 is ANQGSEA in the germline V gene. In nucleotides, the CDR3 is TGCAGCGTTGAAGGGACTAGCGGTCTCACCGGGGAGCTGTTTTTT. Amino acid sequence: CSVEGTSGLTGELFF.

The chain joins TRBV11-2 to TRBJ2-1; TRBD2 aligns across 8 bases. Germline CDR1 is SGHAT and CDR2 is FQNNGV. This CDR3 has 13 residues. V gave up 5 bases and J gave up 8 bases; unmatched junction bases: 5. The CDR3 sequence is CASSESGSHEQFF. CDR3 in DNA: TGTGCCAGCAGCGAGAGCGGGAGCCATGAGCAGTTCTTC.